This paragraph reports one T cell receptor beta chain. What it binds is unknown. This specimen belongs to a study of cytomegalovirus exposure and HLA in healthy donors. It was with 60 Vbeta and 13 Jbeta primers that the PCR ran. This table comes from immunoSEQ multiplex PCR, and its TCRdb copy is limited to in-frame clones, with some not included. The table lists roughly 96,000 clones, roughly 79% of them singletons. Whole-study findings and limits: Among the sequence variants, a highly shared cluster was likely an artifact of sequencing. Later analysis showed most CMV-associated TCR beta chains appearing HLA-restricted. Associated with HLA alleles at 0.05 false discovery rate in a later analysis were fewer than 20,000 TCR beta sequences. The availability of immune exposure information extended only to CMV serostatus.

J gave up 3 bases and V 5 bases, and 16 bases lay outside the gene matches. Looked up from germline, CDR1 is SGDLS and CDR2 is YYNGEE. The CDR3 covers 17 residues. The chain combines TRBV9 with TRBJ2-7; 8 bases map to TRBD2. The receptor was isolated from a woman aged 70 to 79 in good health and CMV-seropositive. Sequencing used PBMCs. For the CDR3, the DNA is TGTGCCAGCAGTGGAGCCGCGAGCGGGAGAAATAGCTACGAGCAGTACTTC. Amino acids: CASSGAASGRNSYEQYF. The full variable domain, its missing parts supplied by reference TRBV9 and TRBJ2-7, is DSGVTQTPKHLITATGQRVTLRCSPRSGDLSVYWYQQSLDQGLQFLIQYYNGEERAKGNILERFSAQQFPDLHSELNLSSLELGDSALYFCASSGAASGRNSYEQYFGPGTRLTVT.